The 27 T cell receptor beta chains given below trace back to one sample, sequenced in a study of OX40 agonist ivuxolimab in advanced cancers. The table came from immunoSEQ multiplex PCR; TCRdb's copy has only in-frame clones and leaves some out. There are 30,000 to 40,000 clones in the sample; about 90% occur only once, and roughly 20% lies in the top ten. The source material was CD4+ or CD8+ T cells sorted from blood, sampled in a trial of the OX40 agonist ivuxolimab. The origin of the receptors is an adult with an advanced solid tumor such as melanoma, head and neck, liver or kidney cancer.

The chain is built from TRBV7-9 and TRBJ1-1, with D possibly TRBD1 on 6 matching bases. The CDR3 length is 16 residues. V was trimmed by 4 bases and J by 6 bases, leaving 21 bases between them. Looked up from germline, CDR1 is SEHNR and CDR2 is FQNEAQ (reference sequence). The CDR3 DNA reads as TGTGCCAGCAGCTCCCGGGACACCCCGAGTTTTGCTGAAGCTTTCTTT. It codes for CASSSRDTPSFAEAFF.

This chain connects TRBV6-6 to TRBJ1-6; the D is unclear. The V and J ends lost 8 bases and 0 bases respectively, with 8 bases between them. The CDR3 sequence is 14 residues long. Germline CDR1 and CDR2: MNHNY and SVGAGI (reference sequence). This CDR3 is CASLHDSYNSPLHF. In DNA, the CDR3 is TGTGCCAGCCTTCACGACTCCTATAATTCACCCCTCCACTTT.

The chain couples TRBV4-3 to TRBJ2-7; D not resolved. CDR1 and CDR2 from the germline V gene are LGHNA and YSLEER. This CDR3 region has 13 residues. The V end was cut by 1 base, the J end by 4 bases, with 8 bases between. Written as DNA, the CDR3 is TGCGCCAGCAGCCAAGGGCACTTATACGAGCAGTACTTC. It is translated as CASSQGHLYEQYF.

J is TRBJ2-3 and V is TRBV7-6; D call uncertain. Germline CDR1 SGHVS, CDR2 FNYEAQ. The length of the CDR3 is 13 residues. V was cut by 1 base and J by 3 bases, with 5 bases left in between. CDR3 nucleotides: TGTGCCAGCAGCTTAGAGTGGACAGATACGCAGTATTTT. Translating it yields CASSLEWTDTQYF.

The chain uses TRBV5-6 and TRBJ1-2; no clear D gene. CDR3 length equals 12 residues. The V end was cut by 2 bases, the J end by 6 bases, with 8 bases between. Germline CDR1 SGHDT, CDR2 YYEEEE. The CDR3 DNA is TGTGCCAGCAGCTTTGAAGGGAATGGCTACACCTTC. Encoded protein: CASSFEGNGYTF. Filled out from reference TRBV5-6 and TRBJ1-2, the complete variable domain reads DAGVTQSPTHLIKTRGQQVTLRCSPKSGHDTVSWYQQALGQGPQFIFQYYEEEERQRGNFPDRFSGHQFPNYSSELNVNALLLGDSALYLCASSFEGNGYTFGSGTRLTVV.

This rearrangement joins TRBV19 to TRBJ1-2; possibly TRBD1 for D (5 bases). The CDR3 is 15 residues long. V lost 3 bases, J lost 4 bases, and 15 bases lay in between. Germline V lookup: CDR1 LNHDA, CDR2 SQIVND (reference sequence). The CDR3 region is CASSIHGTGGYGYTF. As DNA, the CDR3 is TGTGCCAGTAGTATTCATGGGACCGGAGGCTATGGCTACACCTTC.

The V call is TRBV5-8, the J call TRBJ2-3; 8 nucleotides match TRBD1. Losses at the gene ends were 2 bases for V and 4 bases for J; bases not matched to a gene: 9. This CDR3 spans 16 amino acids. CDR1 and CDR2 from the germline V gene are SGHTS and YDEGEE. The DNA for the CDR3 is TGTGCCAGCAGCTTATTGGTCGACAGGGGTGCAGATACGCAGTATTTT. Its protein is CASSLLVDRGADTQYF.

V is TRBV30 and J is TRBJ1-2, with 7 bases lining up with TRBD1. There are 13 residues in the CDR3. CDR1 is GTSNPN and CDR2 is SVGIG in the germline V gene (reference sequence). With V trimmed by 0 bases and J by 4 bases, 2 bases remained unmatched. CDR3 sequence reads: CAWSVGGGYGYTF. In DNA form, the CDR3 reads TGTGCCTGGAGTGTAGGGGGCGGCTATGGCTACACCTTC.

V usage is TRBV27 and J usage is TRBJ1-1; D is ambiguous. The ends were cut back, 5 bases at V and 4 bases at J, with 14 bases in the middle. This CDR3 has 14 amino acids. CDR1 MNHEY and CDR2 SMNVEV come from the germline V gene (reference sequence). The CDR3 loop reads CASSLGLGGTEAFF. The CDR3 DNA is TGTGCCAGCAGTCTCGGGCTTGGAGGCACTGAAGCTTTCTTT.

V and J are TRBV5-1 and TRBJ2-7; 9 bases fit TRBD1. The CDR3 totals 15 residues. Germline CDR1 and CDR2: SGHRS and YFSETQ. The V and J ends lost 5 bases and 2 bases, in that order; junction bases with no gene match: 8. The CDR3 here is CASSLSGTGTYEQYF. For the CDR3, the DNA is TGCGCCAGCAGTCTGAGTGGGACAGGGACCTACGAGCAGTACTTC.

V and J are TRBV27 and TRBJ2-6; 8 bases are shared with TRBD1. The germline V gene has CDR1 MNHEY and CDR2 SMNVEV (reference sequence). Trimming cost V 7 bases and J 0 bases; bases outside gene matches: 11. CDR3 length: 18 amino acids. This chain's CDR3 is CASNSVTGASSGANVLTF. The CDR3, as DNA: TGTGCCAGCAATTCAGTGACAGGGGCTAGCTCTGGGGCCAACGTCCTGACTTTC.

The chain employs TRBV4-2 and TRBJ1-4; D perhaps matches TRBD1 (5 bases). The length of the CDR3 is 16 residues. Trimming removed 4 bases from V and 4 bases from J, with 16 bases in between. Germline CDR1 reads LGHNA; CDR2 reads YNFKEQ. This CDR3 reads CASSPRGGRGNEKLFF. The CDR3 nucleotides read TGTGCCAGCAGCCCCCGAGGAGGAAGGGGTAATGAAAAACTGTTTTTT.

The CDR3 is CATSRATGTYGYTF. CDR3 bases: TGTGCCACCAGCAGGGCTACAGGGACCTATGGCTACACCTTC. The chain employs TRBV15 and TRBJ1-2; D may be TRBD1 (6 bases). The CDR3 contains 14 residues. The ends were cut back, 3 bases at V and 4 bases at J, with 12 bases in the middle. Per germline, CDR1 LNHNV and CDR2 YYDKDF (reference sequence). Full variable domain (outside the CDR3, taken from reference TRBV15 and TRBJ1-2): DAMVIQNPRYQVTQFGKPVTLSCSQTLNHNVMYWYQQKSSQAPKLLFHYYDKDFNNEADTPDNFQSRRPNTSFCFLDIRSPGLGDTAMYLCATSRATGTYGYTFGSGTRLTVV.

In nucleotides, the CDR3 is TGTGCCAGCAGCGGGGACAATCGTAGCAATCAGCCCCAGCATTTT. It specifies CASSGDNRSNQPQHF. J is TRBJ1-5 and V is TRBV5-5; the D gene is possibly TRBD1 (6 bases). The CDR3 has 15 amino acids. The V gene's germline CDR1 is SGHKS and CDR2 YYEKEE (reference sequence). Trimming removed 4 bases from V and 0 bases from J, with 11 bases in between.

This rearrangement joins TRBV19 to TRBJ2-1; D unresolved. Germline CDR1 and CDR2: LNHDA and SQIVND (reference sequence). The CDR3 length is 12 residues. V dropped 3 bases and J dropped 7 bases, with 7 bases sitting between them. The CDR3 protein is CASSISLNEQFF. CDR3 coding DNA: TGTGCCAGTAGTATCTCTCTTAATGAGCAGTTCTTC.

The rearrangement uses TRBV25-1 and TRBJ2-7; TRBD1 is a possible D gene (5 bases). V lost 2 bases and J lost 2, with 13 bases in between. Per the germline V gene, CDR1 is MGHDK and CDR2 is SYGVNS. CDR3 length equals 15 residues. CDR3 amino acids: CASSETGEKPYEQYF. In nucleotides, the CDR3 is TGTGCCAGCAGTGAAACAGGCGAGAAGCCCTACGAGCAGTACTTC.

The J gene is TRBJ1-2, the V gene TRBV19, with a possible D match to TRBD1 (6 bases). V lost 3 bases, J lost 3 bases, and 11 bases lay in between. CDR3 length equals 14 residues. Germline V CDR1 and CDR2: LNHDA, SQIVND (reference sequence). For the CDR3, the DNA is TGTGCCAGTAGTATTTCAGGGGACTACTATGGCTACACCTTC. It yields the protein CASSISGDYYGYTF.

This chain connects TRBV6-1 to TRBJ2-2; 9 bases fit TRBD2. The ends lost 5 bases at V and 7 bases at J; junction bases unmatched: 5. Per the germline V gene, CDR1 is MNHNS and CDR2 is SASEGT. This CDR3 has 14 amino acids. CDR3 in DNA: TGTGCCAGCAGTTCTAGCGGGGAAGGCGGGGAGCTGTTTTTT. This gives the protein CASSSSGEGGELFF.

This clone was counted only a few times. The chain has TRBV19 and TRBJ1-2, with TRBD1 identical over 7 bases. The J segment lost 4 bases and the V segment lost 5 bases, leaving 7 bases of the junction unmatched. Germline values: CDR1 LNHDA, CDR2 SQIVND (reference sequence). The CDR3 length is 14 residues. CDR3 nucleotide sequence: TGTGCCAGTAGTCCCCGGGACAGAACCTATGGCTACACCTTC. It translates to CASSPRDRTYGYTF.

CDR3 residues: CASSPSTGGYKNIQYF. CDR3 DNA sequence: TGTGCCAGCAGTCCGTCGACAGGGGGGTACAAAAACATTCAGTACTTC. The chain combines TRBV27 with TRBJ2-4; 9 nucleotides line up with TRBD1. Germline V gives CDR1 MNHEY, CDR2 SMNVEV (reference sequence). CDR3 length: 16 residues. Trimming cost V 5 bases and J 3 bases; bases outside gene matches: 8.

This chain uses TRBV5-4 with TRBJ2-2; no firm D call. The CDR3 is made up of 14 amino acids. V shed 3 bases and J shed 7 bases, with 13 bases lying between them. Germline lookup yields CDR1 SGHNT and CDR2 YYREEE (reference sequence). In DNA, the CDR3 is TGTGCCAGCAGCTGGGCCAGTTTAGGCGGGGAGCTGTTTTTT. Residues: CASSWASLGGELFF.

The CDR3 protein is CASSAIAGRYNEQFF. For the CDR3, the DNA is TGTGCCAGCAGCGCAATAGCGGGACGCTACAATGAGCAGTTCTTC. The rearrangement joins TRBV11-2 to TRBJ2-1; 8 nucleotides align to TRBD2. This CDR3 has 15 residues. Germline CDR1 is SGHAT and CDR2 is FQNNGV. J lost 3 bases, V lost 5 bases, and 6 bases had no gene match. Variable domain in full (rest from reference TRBV11-2 and TRBJ2-1): EAGVAQSPRYKIIEKRQSVAFWCNPISGHATLYWYQQILGQGPKLLIQFQNNGVVDDSQLPKDRFSAERLKGVDSTLKIQPAKLEDSAVYLCASSAIAGRYNEQFFGPGTRLTVL.

The V gene is TRBV2, the J gene TRBJ1-2, with no clear D. Trimming took off 7 bases at V and 2 bases at J, with 11 bases between the two ends. This CDR3 is 13 amino acids long. The germline V gene encodes CDR1 SNHLY and CDR2 FYNNEI. Here the CDR3 DNA reads TGTGCCAGCACGGGAAGTCTGAACTATGGCTACACCTTC. Translated, it gives CASTGSLNYGYTF.

This sequence joins TRBV19 and TRBJ1-5, with D perhaps matching TRBD1 (5 bases). This CDR3 spans 14 amino acids. Germline values: CDR1 LNHDA, CDR2 SQIVND (reference sequence). The ends were cut back, 3 bases at V and 7 bases at J, with 13 bases in the middle. The CDR3 DNA reads TGTGCCAGTAGTATGCGTTCGGAGGGGCAGCCCCAGCATTTT. The encoded protein is CASSMRSEGQPQHF.

V is TRBV18 and J is TRBJ2-7; D is undetermined. The CDR3 consists of 12 residues. Trimming removed 0 bases at V and 6 bases at J, with 6 bases between. Germline values: CDR1 KGHSH, CDR2 LQKENI. The CDR3 protein is CASSPPGSEQYF. The CDR3 DNA follows: TGTGCCAGCTCACCACCCGGATCCGAGCAGTACTTC.

The rearrangement uses TRBV7-9 and TRBJ1-1; 10 nucleotides line up with TRBD1. This CDR3 is 14 amino acids long. Germline assignment: CDR1 SEHNR and CDR2 FQNEAQ (reference sequence). V lost 5 bases, J lost 3 bases, and 3 bases stayed unmatched. CDR3 protein: CASSGGTGDTEAFF. In nucleotides, the CDR3 is TGTGCCAGCAGCGGGGGGACAGGGGACACTGAAGCTTTCTTT.

The chain has TRBV15 and TRBJ2-1, with D hard to call. This CDR3 is built from 15 residues. Germline lookup yields CDR1 LNHNV and CDR2 YYDKDF (reference sequence). The V end lost 0 bases, the J end lost 4 bases, and 10 bases lay between the germline ends. CDR3 loop: CATSRDGNSYNEQFF. The CDR3 nucleotides read TGTGCCACCAGCAGAGATGGTAACAGTTACAATGAGCAGTTCTTC.